This T cell receptor (beta chain) was obtained from a study of T cell repertoires in cytomegalovirus infection. MiXCR, applied by TCRdb to the reads, yields one record per CDR3 protein. Of under 350,000 distinct CDR3 sequences in the sample, less than 25% were seen once. Only a few counts were recorded for this clonotype. Antigen specificity is unknown. The CDR3 sequence is 15 residues long. V lost 4 bases to trimming and J lost 5 bases; unmatched junction nucleotides: 9. The germline V gene encodes CDR1 SGHNT and CDR2 YYREEE (reference sequence). This TCR was sampled from a human donor in good health (CMV status not recorded). Some clones in this sample may be carry-over from other donors' samples. The chain employs TRBV5-4 and TRBJ1-1, with TRBD1 matching over 9 bases. The material sequenced was cultured PBMCs, taken from culture after CMV antigen stimulation. The CDR3 reads CASSPLRDRVTEAFF. DNA for the CDR3: TGTGCCAGCAGCCCTCTACGGGACAGGGTTACTGAAGCTTTCTTT.